These 7 T cell receptor beta chains share one sample of origin, sequenced in a study of T cells in Graves' hyperthyroidism and ophthalmopathy. TCR beta CDR3 regions were amplified from RNA transcripts. The TCR CDR3 first-round RT-PCR relied on the HTBI primer set. TCRdb reprocessed the multiplex PCR reads via MiXCR and lists one record per CDR3 protein. The sample shows about 290,000 distinct CDR3 sequences, around 13% of them seen only once. Sample: blood. The receptors come from a woman in her thirties or forties with Graves' hyperthyroidism.

This clonotype was found many times. The chain joins TRBV24-1 to TRBJ2-2; 11 nucleotides match TRBD2. The trim removed 6 bases at V and 7 bases at J, leaving 9 bases unmatched. Germline V CDR1 and CDR2: KGHDR, SFDVKD. This CDR3 has 16 residues. The chain's CDR3 is CATSRRLAGGVGELFF. Here the CDR3 DNA reads TGTGCCACCAGTAGGAGGCTAGCGGGAGGAGTCGGGGAGCTGTTTTTT.

The table lists this clonotype with many counts. V usage is TRBV2 and J usage is TRBJ1-1, with D perhaps TRBD1 (6 bases). Germline CDR1 SNHLY, CDR2 FYNNEI. This CDR3 has 14 amino acids. V lost 6 bases, J lost 0 bases, and 11 bases lay in between. The CDR3 sequence: CASSVDRVNTEAFF. CDR3 in DNA: TGTGCCAGCAGCGTGGACAGAGTGAACACTGAAGCTTTCTTT.

This chain joins TRBV20-1 and TRBJ2-7, with D unresolved. Germline loops: CDR1 DFQATT, CDR2 SNEGSKA (reference sequence). The CDR3 runs 13 residues. Trimming removed 6 bases from V and 9 bases from J, with 21 bases in between. The CDR3 here is CSAETASTRGQYF. The DNA of the CDR3 is TGCAGTGCCGAAACAGCATCTACGCGCGGGCAGTACTTC.

Many counts were recorded for this clonotype. The V gene is TRBV20-1, the J gene TRBJ1-1, with a tentative D call TRBD1 (6 bases). With 5 bases removed from V and 10 bases from J, the gap between germline ends came to 14 bases. Germline V lookup: CDR1 DFQATT, CDR2 SNEGSKA (reference sequence). The CDR3 is 11 amino acids. The CDR3 region has the DNA TGCAGTGCTTTACAGGGCCGAGTAGCTTTCTTT. It translates to CSALQGRVAFF.

There are many counts of this clonotype. The CDR3 DNA reads TGTGCCAGCAGCTTCCAACCGGCCGGCTCTGGAAACACCATATATTTT. Protein: CASSFQPAGSGNTIYF. The chain is built from TRBV11-2 and TRBJ1-3; D uncertain. The CDR3 covers 16 residues. Trimming took off 3 bases at V and 0 bases at J, with 12 bases between the two ends. Germline V gene lookup returns CDR1 SGHAT and CDR2 FQNNGV.

The CDR3: CASSHQGSSSTPHYEQYF. The CDR3 DNA sequence: TGTGCCAGCAGCCATCAGGGCTCTAGCAGCACGCCACACTACGAGCAGTACTTC. The J gene is TRBJ2-7, the V gene TRBV14, with D perhaps assigned TRBD1 or TRBD2 (5 bases each). This CDR3 is built from 18 residues. Trimming pared 3 bases from V and 3 bases from J, leaving 24 bases between. Germline loops: CDR1 SGHDN, CDR2 FVKESK.

Only a few counts were recorded for this clonotype. The chain recombines TRBV9 with TRBJ2-1; D gene uncertain. From germline, CDR1 is SGDLS and CDR2 YYNGEE. Trimming shortened V by 0 bases and J by 8 bases, and 12 bases separated the two germline ends. CDR3 length: 14 amino acids. The CDR3 is CASSVEDSIDEQFF. The CDR3 DNA reads as TGTGCCAGCAGCGTAGAAGATAGTATCGATGAGCAGTTCTTC.